Included here is one T cell receptor beta chain sequence, with context. Trimming cost V 2 bases and J 1 base, with 5 bases left between them. The CDR3 is 13 residues long. Germline-derived CDR1 and CDR2 are SGHTA and FQGNSA. Indicated time point: pre-reinfection, 55 to 20 weeks before reinfection detection. TCR sequencing was done directly ex vivo on sorted cells, without expansion in vitro. People who inject drugs from Montreal's HEPCO study were the donors. Control naive CD8 T cells came from a couple of donors at all three reinfection time points. This entry belongs to a study of memory CD8 T cells in hepatitis C reinfection. In the study overall: A couple of donors resolved primary infection, then developed chronic reinfection.

Repertoires were generated with immunoSEQ multiplex PCR, while TCRdb's copy carries only in-frame clones and drops some. The table shows just over 50,000 clones, with roughly 89% occurring only once. The receptor was derived from a man between 18 and 29 years old with hepatitis C virus infection. The chain is built from TRBV7-2 and TRBJ1-1; no reliable D call. Sample: naive CD8+ T cells sorted from blood. The CDR3 nucleotides are TGTGCCAGCAGCTTATCCCGGAACACTGAAGCTTTCTTT. It specifies CASSLSRNTEAFF.